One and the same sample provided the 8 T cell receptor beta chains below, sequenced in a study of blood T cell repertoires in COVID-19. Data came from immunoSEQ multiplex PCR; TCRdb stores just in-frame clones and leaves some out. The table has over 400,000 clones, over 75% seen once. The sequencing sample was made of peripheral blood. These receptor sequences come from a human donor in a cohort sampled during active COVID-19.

CDR3 bases: TGTGCCAGCAGCCCCGGGACAGGGGGCACTGAAGCTTTCTTT. Translated: CASSPGTGGTEAFF. This sequence joins TRBV6-5 and TRBJ1-1; 11 positions agree with TRBD1. Per the germline V gene, CDR1 is MNHEY and CDR2 is SVGAGI. V trimming: 6 bases; J trimming: 4 bases; junction bases outside the gene matches: 4. The CDR3 consists of 14 residues.

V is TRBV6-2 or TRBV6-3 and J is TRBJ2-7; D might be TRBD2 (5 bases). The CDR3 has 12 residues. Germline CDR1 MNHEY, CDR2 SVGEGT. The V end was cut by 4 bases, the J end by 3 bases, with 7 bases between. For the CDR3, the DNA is TGTGCCAGCAGTTTACTAGGCTACGAGCAGTACTTC. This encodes CASSLLGYEQYF.

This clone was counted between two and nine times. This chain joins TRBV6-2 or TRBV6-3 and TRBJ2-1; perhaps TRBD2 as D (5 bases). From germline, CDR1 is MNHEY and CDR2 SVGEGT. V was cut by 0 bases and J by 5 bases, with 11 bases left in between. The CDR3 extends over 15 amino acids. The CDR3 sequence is CASSYSLAQNNEQFF. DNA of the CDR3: TGTGCCAGCAGTTACTCTCTAGCTCAGAACAATGAGCAGTTCTTC.

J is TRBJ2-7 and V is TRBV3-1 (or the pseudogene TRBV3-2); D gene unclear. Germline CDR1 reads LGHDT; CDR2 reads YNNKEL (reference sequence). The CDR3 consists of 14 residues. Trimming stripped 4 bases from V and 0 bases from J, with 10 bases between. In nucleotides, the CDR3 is TGTGCCAGCAGCCGTCCGCCAGACTCCTACGAGCAGTACTTC. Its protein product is CASSRPPDSYEQYF.

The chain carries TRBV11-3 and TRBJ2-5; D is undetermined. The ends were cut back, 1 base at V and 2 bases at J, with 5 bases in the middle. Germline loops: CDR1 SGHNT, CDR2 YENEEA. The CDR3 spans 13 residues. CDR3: CASSLGRQETQYF. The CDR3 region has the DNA TGTGCCAGCAGCTTAGGCAGACAAGAGACCCAGTACTTC.

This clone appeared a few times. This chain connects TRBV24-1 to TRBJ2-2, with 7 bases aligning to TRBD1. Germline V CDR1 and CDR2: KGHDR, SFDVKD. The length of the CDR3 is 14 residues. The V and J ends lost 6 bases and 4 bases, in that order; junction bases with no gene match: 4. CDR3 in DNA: TGTGCCACCAGTAAGGCAGGGGGCACCGGGGAGCTGTTTTTT. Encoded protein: CATSKAGGTGELFF.

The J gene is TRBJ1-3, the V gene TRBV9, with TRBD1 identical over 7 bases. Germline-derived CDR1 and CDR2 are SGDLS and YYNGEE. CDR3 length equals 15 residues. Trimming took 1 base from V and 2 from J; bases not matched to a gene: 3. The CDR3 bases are TGTGCCAGCAGCGTACAGGGGGTTGCTGGAAACACCATATATTTT. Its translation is CASSVQGVAGNTIYF.

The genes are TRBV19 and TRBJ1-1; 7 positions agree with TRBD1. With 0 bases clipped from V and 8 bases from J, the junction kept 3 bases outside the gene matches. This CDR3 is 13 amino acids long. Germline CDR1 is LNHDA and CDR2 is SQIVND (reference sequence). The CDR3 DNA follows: TGTGCCAGTAGTATAGATGAGACAGGGGAAGCTTTCTTT. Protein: CASSIDETGEAFF.